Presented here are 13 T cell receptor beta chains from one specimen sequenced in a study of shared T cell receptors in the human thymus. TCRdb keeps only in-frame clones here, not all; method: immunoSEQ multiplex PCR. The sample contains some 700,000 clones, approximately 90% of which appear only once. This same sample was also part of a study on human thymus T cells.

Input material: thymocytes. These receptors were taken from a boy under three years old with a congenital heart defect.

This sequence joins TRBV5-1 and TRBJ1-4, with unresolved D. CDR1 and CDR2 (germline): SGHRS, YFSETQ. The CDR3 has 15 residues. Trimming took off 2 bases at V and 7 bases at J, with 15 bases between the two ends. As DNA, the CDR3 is TGCGCCAGCAGCTTCTCGTCTCTGACGGGTGAAAAACTGTTTTTT. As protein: CASSFSSLTGEKLFF.

The CDR3 loop reads CASRSDRGQSEAFF. The CDR3, as DNA: TGCGCCAGCAGATCGGACAGGGGGCAATCTGAAGCTTTCTTT. The chain recombines TRBV5-1 with TRBJ1-1; 11 bases map to TRBD1. V shed 5 bases and J 6 bases; nucleotides not matched to a gene: 6. The CDR3 loop spans 14 amino acids. Germline V gives CDR1 SGHRS, CDR2 YFSETQ.

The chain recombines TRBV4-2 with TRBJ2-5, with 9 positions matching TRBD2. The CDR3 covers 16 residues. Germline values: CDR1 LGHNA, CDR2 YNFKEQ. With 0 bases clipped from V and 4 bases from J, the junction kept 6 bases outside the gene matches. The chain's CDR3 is CASSQDFSGLAETQYF. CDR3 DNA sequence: TGTGCCAGCAGCCAAGATTTCTCGGGACTAGCAGAGACCCAGTACTTC.

CDR3 region: CASSLDEETYGYTF. In DNA form, the CDR3 reads TGTGCCAGCAGCTTGGATGAGGAGACCTATGGCTACACCTTC. The chain recombines TRBV5-4 with TRBJ1-2; D unclear. Germline assignment: CDR1 SGHNT and CDR2 YYREEE (reference sequence). Trimming left V 0 bases short and J 4 bases short, with 10 bases between. The CDR3 has 14 amino acids.

The CDR3 bases are TGTGCCAGCAGATCAGGGACAGGGGGCGCAACCTACGAGCAGTACTTC. It is translated as CASRSGTGGATYEQYF. The chain combines TRBV27 with TRBJ2-7; 12 bases match TRBD1. The J segment lost 2 bases and the V segment lost 6 bases, leaving 8 bases of the junction unmatched. Germline V gives CDR1 MNHEY, CDR2 SMNVEV (reference sequence). CDR3 length: 16 amino acids.

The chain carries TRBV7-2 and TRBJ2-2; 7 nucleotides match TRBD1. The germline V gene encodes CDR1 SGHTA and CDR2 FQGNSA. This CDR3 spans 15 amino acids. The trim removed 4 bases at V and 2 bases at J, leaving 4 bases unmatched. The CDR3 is CASSWDRINTGELFF. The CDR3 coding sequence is TGTGCCAGCAGCTGGGACAGAATCAACACCGGGGAGCTGTTTTTT. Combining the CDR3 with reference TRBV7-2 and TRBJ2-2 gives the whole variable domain GAGVSQSPSNKVTEKGKDVELRCDPISGHTALYWYRQSLGQGLEFLIYFQGNSAPDKSGLPSDRFSAERTGGSVSTLTIQRTQQEDSAVYLCASSWDRINTGELFFGEGSRLTVL.

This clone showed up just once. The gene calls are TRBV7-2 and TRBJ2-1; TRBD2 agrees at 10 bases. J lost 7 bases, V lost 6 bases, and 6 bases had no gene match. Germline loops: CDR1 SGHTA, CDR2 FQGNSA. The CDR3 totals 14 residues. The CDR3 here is CASSRGLAANEQFF. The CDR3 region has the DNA TGTGCCAGCAGTCGCGGACTAGCGGCGAATGAGCAGTTCTTC.

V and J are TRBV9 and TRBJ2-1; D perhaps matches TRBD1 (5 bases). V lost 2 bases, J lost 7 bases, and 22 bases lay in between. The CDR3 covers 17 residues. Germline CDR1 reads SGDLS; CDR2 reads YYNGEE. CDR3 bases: TGTGCCAGCAGCGTTGGCCAGGGTCCCTCTAATGAGAATGAGCAGTTCTTC. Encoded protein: CASSVGQGPSNENEQFF. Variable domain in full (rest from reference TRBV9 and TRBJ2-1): DSGVTQTPKHLITATGQRVTLRCSPRSGDLSVYWYQQSLDQGLQFLIQYYNGEERAKGNILERFSAQQFPDLHSELNLSSLELGDSALYFCASSVGQGPSNENEQFFGPGTRLTVL.

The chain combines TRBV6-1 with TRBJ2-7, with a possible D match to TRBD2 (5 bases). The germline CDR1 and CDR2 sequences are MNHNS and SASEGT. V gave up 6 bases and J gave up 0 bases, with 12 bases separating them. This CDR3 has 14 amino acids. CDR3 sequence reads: CASRGSGDSYEQYF. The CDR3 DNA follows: TGTGCCAGCAGGGGGTCCGGGGACTCCTACGAGCAGTACTTC.

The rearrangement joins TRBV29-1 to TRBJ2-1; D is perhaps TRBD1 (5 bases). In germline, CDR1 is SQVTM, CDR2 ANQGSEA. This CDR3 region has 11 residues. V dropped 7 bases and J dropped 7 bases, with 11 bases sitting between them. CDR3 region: CSGTQANEQFF. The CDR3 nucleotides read TGCAGCGGAACACAGGCAAATGAGCAGTTCTTC.

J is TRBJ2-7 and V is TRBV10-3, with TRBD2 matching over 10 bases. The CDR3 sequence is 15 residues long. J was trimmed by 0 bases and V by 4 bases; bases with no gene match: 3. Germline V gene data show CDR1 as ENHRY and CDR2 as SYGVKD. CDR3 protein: CAISAGLAPSYEQYF. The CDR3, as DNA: TGTGCCATCAGTGCGGGACTAGCGCCCTCCTACGAGCAGTACTTC.

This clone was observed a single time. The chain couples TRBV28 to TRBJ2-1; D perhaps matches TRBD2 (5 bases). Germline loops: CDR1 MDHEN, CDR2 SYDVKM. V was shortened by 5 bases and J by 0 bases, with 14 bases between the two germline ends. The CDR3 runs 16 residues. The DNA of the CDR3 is TGTGCCAGCAGTCTCCGTAGGAGGAGCTCCTACAATGAGCAGTTCTTC. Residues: CASSLRRRSSYNEQFF. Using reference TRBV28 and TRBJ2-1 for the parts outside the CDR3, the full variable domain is DVKVTQSSRYLVKRTGEKVFLECVQDMDHENMFWYRQDPGLGLRLIYFSYDVKMKEKGDIPEGYSVSREKKERFSLILESASTNQTSMYLCASSLRRRSSYNEQFFGPGTRLTVL.

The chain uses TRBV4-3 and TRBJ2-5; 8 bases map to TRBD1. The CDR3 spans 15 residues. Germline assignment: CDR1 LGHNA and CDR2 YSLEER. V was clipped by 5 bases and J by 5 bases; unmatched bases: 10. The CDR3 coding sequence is TGCGCCAGCAGCGATCTGACAGGGGCCGAGGAGACCCAGTACTTC. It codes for CASSDLTGAEETQYF.